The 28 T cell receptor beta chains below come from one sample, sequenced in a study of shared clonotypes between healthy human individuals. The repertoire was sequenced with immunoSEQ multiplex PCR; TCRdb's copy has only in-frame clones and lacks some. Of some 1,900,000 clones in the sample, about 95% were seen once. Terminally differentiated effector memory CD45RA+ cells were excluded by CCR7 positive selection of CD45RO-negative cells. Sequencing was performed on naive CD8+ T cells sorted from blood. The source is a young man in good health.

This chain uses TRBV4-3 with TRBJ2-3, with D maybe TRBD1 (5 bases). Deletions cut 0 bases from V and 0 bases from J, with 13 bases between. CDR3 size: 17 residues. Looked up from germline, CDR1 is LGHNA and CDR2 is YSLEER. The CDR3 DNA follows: TGCGCCAGCAGCCAAGATCTTCTGGGGCTTAGCACAGATACGCAGTATTTT. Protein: CASSQDLLGLSTDTQYF.

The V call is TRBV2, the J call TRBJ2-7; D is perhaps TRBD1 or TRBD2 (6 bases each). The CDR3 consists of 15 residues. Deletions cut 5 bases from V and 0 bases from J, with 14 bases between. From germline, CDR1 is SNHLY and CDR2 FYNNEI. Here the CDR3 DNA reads TGTGCCAGCAGTCCCCGTGAGGGGGGCTCCTACGAGCAGTACTTC. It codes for CASSPREGGSYEQYF.

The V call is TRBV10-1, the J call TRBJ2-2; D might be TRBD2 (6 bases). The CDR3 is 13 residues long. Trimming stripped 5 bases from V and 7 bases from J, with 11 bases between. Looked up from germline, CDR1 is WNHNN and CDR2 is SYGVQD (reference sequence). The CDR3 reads CASSPLANGELFF. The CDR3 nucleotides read TGCGCCAGCAGTCCACTAGCTAACGGGGAGCTGTTTTTT.

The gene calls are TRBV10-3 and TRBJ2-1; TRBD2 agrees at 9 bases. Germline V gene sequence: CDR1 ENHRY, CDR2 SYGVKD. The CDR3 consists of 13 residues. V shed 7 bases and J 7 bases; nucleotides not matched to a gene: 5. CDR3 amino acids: CAIKMTSGNEQFF. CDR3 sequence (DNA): TGTGCCATCAAGATGACTAGCGGAAATGAGCAGTTCTTC.

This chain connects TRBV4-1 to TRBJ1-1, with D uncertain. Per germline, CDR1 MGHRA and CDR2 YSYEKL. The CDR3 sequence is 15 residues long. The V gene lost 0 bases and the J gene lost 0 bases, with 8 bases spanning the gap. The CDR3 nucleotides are TGCGCCAGCAGCCAAGATTGGTCAGTGAACACTGAAGCTTTCTTT. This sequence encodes CASSQDWSVNTEAFF.

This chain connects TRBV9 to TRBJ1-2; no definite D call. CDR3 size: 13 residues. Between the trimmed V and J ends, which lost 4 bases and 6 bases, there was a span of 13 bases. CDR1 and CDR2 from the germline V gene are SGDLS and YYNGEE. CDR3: CASSPGGLDGYTF. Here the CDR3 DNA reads TGTGCCAGCAGCCCCGGCGGCCTCGATGGCTACACCTTC. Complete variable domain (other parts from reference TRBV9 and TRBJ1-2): DSGVTQTPKHLITATGQRVTLRCSPRSGDLSVYWYQQSLDQGLQFLIQYYNGEERAKGNILERFSAQQFPDLHSELNLSSLELGDSALYFCASSPGGLDGYTFGSGTRLTVV.

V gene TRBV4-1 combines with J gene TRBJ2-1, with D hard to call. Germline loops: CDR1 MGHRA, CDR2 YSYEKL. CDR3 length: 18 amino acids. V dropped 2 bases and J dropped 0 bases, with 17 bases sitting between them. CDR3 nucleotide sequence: TGCGCCAGCAGCCAAACATTAACCGACGTAAGCTCCTACAATGAGCAGTTCTTC. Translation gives CASSQTLTDVSSYNEQFF.

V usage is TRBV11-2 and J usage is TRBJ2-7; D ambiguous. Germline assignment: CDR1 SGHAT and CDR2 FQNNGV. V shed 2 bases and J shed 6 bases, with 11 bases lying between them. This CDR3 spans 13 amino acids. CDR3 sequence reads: CASSLPPSLEQYF. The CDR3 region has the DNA TGTGCCAGCAGCTTACCCCCGTCCCTCGAGCAGTACTTC.

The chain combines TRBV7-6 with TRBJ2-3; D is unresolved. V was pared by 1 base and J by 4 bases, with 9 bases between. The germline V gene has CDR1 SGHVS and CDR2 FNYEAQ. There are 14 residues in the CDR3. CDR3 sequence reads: CASSLVRPPDTQYF. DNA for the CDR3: TGTGCCAGCAGCTTAGTTAGGCCTCCAGATACGCAGTATTTT.

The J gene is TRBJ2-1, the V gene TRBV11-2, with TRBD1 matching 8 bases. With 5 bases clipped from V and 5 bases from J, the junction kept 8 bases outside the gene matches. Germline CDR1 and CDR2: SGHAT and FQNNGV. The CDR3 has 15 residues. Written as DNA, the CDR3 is TGTGCCAGCAGCGGAACAGGGGGATCCCACAATGAGCAGTTCTTC. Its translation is CASSGTGGSHNEQFF.

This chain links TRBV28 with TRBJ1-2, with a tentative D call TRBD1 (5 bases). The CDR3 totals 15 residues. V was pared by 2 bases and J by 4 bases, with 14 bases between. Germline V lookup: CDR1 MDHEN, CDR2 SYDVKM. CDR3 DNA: TGTGCCAGCAGTTTACCCCTAGGGACGGTCTATGGCTACACCTTC. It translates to CASSLPLGTVYGYTF.

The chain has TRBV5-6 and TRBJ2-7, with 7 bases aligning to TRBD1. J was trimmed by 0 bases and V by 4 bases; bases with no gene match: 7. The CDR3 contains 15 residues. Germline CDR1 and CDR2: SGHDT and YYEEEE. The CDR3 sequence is CASSTGTANSYEQYF. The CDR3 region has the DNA TGTGCCAGCAGCACCGGGACAGCGAACTCCTACGAGCAGTACTTC.

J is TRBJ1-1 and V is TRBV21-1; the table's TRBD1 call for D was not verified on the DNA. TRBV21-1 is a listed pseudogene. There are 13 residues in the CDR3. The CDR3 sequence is CASEFQGSTEAFF. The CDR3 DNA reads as TGTGCCAGCGAGTTCCAGGGGAGCACTGAAGCTTTCTTT.

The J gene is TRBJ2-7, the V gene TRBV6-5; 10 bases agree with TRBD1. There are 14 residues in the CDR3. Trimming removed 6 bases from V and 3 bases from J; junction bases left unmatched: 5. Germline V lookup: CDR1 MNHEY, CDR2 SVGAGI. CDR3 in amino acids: CASSWTGGSYEQYF. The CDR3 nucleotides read TGTGCCAGCAGCTGGACAGGGGGGAGCTACGAGCAGTACTTC.

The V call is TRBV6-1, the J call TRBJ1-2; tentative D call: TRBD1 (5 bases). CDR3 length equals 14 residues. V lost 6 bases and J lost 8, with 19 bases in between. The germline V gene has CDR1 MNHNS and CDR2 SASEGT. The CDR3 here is CASSVLGTPKGYTF. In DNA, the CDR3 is TGTGCCAGCAGCGTCCTAGGGACGCCAAAAGGCTACACCTTC.

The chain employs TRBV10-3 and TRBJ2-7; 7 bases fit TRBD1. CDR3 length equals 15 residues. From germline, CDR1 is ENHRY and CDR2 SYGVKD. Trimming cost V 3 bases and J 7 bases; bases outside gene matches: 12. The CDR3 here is CAISDLDRAAVEQYF. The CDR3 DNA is TGTGCCATCAGTGACCTAGACAGGGCCGCTGTGGAGCAGTACTTC.

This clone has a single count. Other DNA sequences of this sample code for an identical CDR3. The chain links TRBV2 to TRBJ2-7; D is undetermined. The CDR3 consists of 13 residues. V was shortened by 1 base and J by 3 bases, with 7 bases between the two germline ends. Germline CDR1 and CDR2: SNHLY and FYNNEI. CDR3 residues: CASSEGQNYEQYF. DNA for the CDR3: TGTGCCAGCAGTGAAGGGCAGAACTACGAGCAGTACTTC.

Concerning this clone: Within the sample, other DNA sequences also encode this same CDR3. CDR3 nucleotides: TGTGCCAGCAGTTACTCAGCAGGGAATGAGCAGTTCTTC. Its protein product is CASSYSAGNEQFF. This chain joins TRBV6-5 and TRBJ2-1; tentative D call: TRBD1 (5 bases). V shed 0 bases and J shed 7 bases, with 7 bases lying between them. CDR1 and CDR2 (germline): MNHEY, SVGAGI. The CDR3 covers 13 residues.

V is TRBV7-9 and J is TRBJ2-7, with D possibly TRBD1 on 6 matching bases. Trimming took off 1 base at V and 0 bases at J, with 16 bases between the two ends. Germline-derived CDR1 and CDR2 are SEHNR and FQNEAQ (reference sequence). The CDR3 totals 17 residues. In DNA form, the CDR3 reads TGTGCCAGCAGCTTAGTAGGGGGAGTCGCCAGCTCCTACGAGCAGTACTTC. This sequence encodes CASSLVGGVASSYEQYF.

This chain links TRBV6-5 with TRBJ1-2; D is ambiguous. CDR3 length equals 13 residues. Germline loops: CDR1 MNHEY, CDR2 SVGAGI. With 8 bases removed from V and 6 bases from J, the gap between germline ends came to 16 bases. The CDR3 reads CASARGDRDGYTF. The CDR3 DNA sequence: TGTGCCAGCGCACGTGGAGATCGAGATGGCTACACCTTC.

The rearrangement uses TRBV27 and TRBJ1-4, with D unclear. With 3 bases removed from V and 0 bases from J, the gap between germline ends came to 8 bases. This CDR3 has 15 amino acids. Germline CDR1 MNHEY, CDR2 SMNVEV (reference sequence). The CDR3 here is CASSLDGATNEKLFF. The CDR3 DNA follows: TGTGCCAGCAGTTTGGACGGCGCAACTAATGAAAAACTGTTTTTT.

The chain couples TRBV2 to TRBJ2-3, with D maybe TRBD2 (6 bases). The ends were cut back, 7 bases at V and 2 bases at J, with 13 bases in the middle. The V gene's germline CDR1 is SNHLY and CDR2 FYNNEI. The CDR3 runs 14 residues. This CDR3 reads CASTRDLYTDTQYF. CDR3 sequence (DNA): TGTGCCAGCACCAGGGACTTGTACACAGATACGCAGTATTTT.

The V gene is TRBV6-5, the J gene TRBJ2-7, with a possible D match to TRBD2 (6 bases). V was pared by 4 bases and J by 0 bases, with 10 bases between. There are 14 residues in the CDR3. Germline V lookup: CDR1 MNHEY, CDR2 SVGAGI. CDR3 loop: CASSFREYSYEQYF. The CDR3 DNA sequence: TGTGCCAGCAGTTTTCGGGAGTACTCCTACGAGCAGTACTTC.

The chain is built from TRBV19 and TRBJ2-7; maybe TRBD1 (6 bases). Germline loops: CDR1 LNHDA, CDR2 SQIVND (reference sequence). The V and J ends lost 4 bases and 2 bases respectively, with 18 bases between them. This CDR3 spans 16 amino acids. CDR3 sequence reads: CASSSATGDLPYEQYF. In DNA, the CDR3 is TGTGCCAGTAGTAGTGCGACAGGAGACCTCCCCTACGAGCAGTACTTC.

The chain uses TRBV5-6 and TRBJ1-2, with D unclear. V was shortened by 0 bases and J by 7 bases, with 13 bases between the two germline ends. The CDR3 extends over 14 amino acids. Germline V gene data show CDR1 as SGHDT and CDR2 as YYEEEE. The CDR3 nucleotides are TGTGCCAGCAGCTTGGGTGCGGGGATCGTTGGCTACACCTTC. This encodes CASSLGAGIVGYTF.

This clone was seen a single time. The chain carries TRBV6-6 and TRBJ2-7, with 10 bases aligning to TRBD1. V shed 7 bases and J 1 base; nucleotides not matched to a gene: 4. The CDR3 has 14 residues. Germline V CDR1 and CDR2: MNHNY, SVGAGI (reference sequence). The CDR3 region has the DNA TGTGCCAGCACCGACAGGGGGCGATCCTACGAGCAGTACTTC. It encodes CASTDRGRSYEQYF.

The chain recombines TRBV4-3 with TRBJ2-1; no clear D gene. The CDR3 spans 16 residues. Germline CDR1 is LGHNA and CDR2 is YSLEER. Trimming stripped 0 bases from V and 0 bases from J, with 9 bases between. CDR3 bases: TGCGCCAGCAGCCAAGACCCGGATAGCTCCTACAATGAGCAGTTCTTC. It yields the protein CASSQDPDSSYNEQFF.

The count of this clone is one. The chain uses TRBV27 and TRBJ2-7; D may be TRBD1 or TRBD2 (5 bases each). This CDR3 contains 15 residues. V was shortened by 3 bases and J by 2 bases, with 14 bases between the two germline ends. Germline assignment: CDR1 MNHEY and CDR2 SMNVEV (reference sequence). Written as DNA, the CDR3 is TGTGCCAGCAGTTTGGCAGGGAGCCTTCCCTACGAGCAGTACTTC. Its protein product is CASSLAGSLPYEQYF.